This paragraph covers one T cell receptor beta chain sequence. It lacks a known antigen. Base qualities are not provided; no much larger clone lies one nucleotide away. The germline V and J ends show losses of 0 bases and 2 bases respectively, and no gene match explains 5 bases of the junction. From the germline V gene, CDR1 is KGHSH and CDR2 is LQKENI. The CDR3 spans 17 residues, from the cysteine through the phenylalanine. Of all the DNA, just the CDR3 is kept, 51 bases in frame from base 1. The data are from a study of blood T cell repertoires in COVID-19 (dated by TCRdb to 2020 to 2022). About the investigation overall: Samples from collaborators originated in the United States, Italy and Spain and spanned both the acute and convalescent phases of COVID-19. Samples came from the ongoing ImmuneRACE study (first 160 participants) plus 1,254 subjects from 6 global collaborators. The repertoires were released in a freely available public database meant as a resource for research on the immune response to SARS-CoV-2. Deeply sampled blood TCRbeta repertoires from subjects exposed to, actively infected with, or recovered from COVID-19 were included in the dataset. The material from the prospective study consisted of cDNA or gDNA derived from T cells, B-cell-depleted T cells, or PBMCs. The sample metadata nearly always contained a de-identified subject ID, COVID-19 status, age in years and sex. Where available, HLA class I and class II types were taken from metadata supplied by the sample provider and were not determined by assay-based typing.

The study at large found these results: The amount of clinical and demographic metadata varied by source and participant and was provided uncurated.

Enrolling through a virtual design, the prospective study's participants ranged in age from roughly 18 to 90 years and lived across roughly 23 United States geographic areas. In the prospective study, participants were assigned to cohorts based on the clinical history participants reported in a screening survey and a study questionnaire. Recovered participants in ImmuneRACE Cohort 3 were defined by two consecutive negative NP/OP PCR tests, clearance by a healthcare professional, or resolution of symptoms. In the prospective study, whole blood, serum and a nasopharyngeal or oropharyngeal swab were collected from each participant by mobile phlebotomists. Participants in the prospective study had the option to provide additional blood draws and questionnaires over a roughly two-month period. Before DNA extraction, prospective study blood samples were shipped either frozen or at room temperature. TCRbeta CDR3 regions were amplified from genomic DNA by means of the immunoSEQ Assay, a bias-controlled multiplex PCR. Turning to the authors' computational methods: Within the assay, amplification of reference gene primers was used to estimate how many nucleated cells each sample contained. Sequence reads were collapsed and filtered to measure the absolute abundance of every unique TCRbeta CDR3 rearrangement. For each sample, productive Simpson clonality was calculated as the square root of Simpson's diversity index over productive rearrangements. Sourced from immuneACCESS, this table was stored by TCRdb with only in-frame sequences that have V and J called. A share of the clones is absent; for the studies checked, an unresolved V gene accounts for under half, and the remainder has no known explanation. V and J calls and clone size are copied from that table; D and trimming were computed from the DNA. The sample contains some 390,000 clones, 75% to 90% of them found a single time. The ten largest clones capture 0.95% to 1.2% of the sample.

The sequenced sample consisted of PBMCs or T cells enriched from blood (not recorded which). This receptor chain uses TRBV18 and TRBJ1-3, with 9 central nucleotides matching TRBD1. This receptor was identified in a man younger than 40 who had recovered from COVID-19. The CDR3 here reads CASSPPGNRGPGNTIYF. The DNA is TGTGCCAGCTCACCACCGGGCAACAGGGGGCCTGGAAACACCATATATTTT.